This TCR beta chain was sequenced in a study of blood T cell repertoires in COVID-19. Study in general: Acute-phase and convalescent COVID-19 samples originated in the United States, Italy and Spain.

Produced via immunoSEQ multiplex PCR; TCRdb's table is partial and in-frame only. This sample yields 60,000 or so clones, of which around 90% are seen a single time; around an eighth belongs to the top ten. This CDR3 has 12 residues. V was trimmed by 3 bases and J by 6 bases, leaving 9 bases between them. CDR1 is LGHDT and CDR2 is YNNKEL in the germline V gene (reference sequence). This rearrangement joins TRBV3-1 (or the pseudogene TRBV3-2) to TRBJ2-7; D is undetermined. This TCR derives from a human donor with active COVID-19. The donor label of this sample is uncertain. The sample was peripheral blood. CDR3 amino acids: CASSQRQVEQYF. CDR3 nucleotide sequence: TGTGCCAGCAGCCAGCGTCAGGTCGAGCAGTACTTC.